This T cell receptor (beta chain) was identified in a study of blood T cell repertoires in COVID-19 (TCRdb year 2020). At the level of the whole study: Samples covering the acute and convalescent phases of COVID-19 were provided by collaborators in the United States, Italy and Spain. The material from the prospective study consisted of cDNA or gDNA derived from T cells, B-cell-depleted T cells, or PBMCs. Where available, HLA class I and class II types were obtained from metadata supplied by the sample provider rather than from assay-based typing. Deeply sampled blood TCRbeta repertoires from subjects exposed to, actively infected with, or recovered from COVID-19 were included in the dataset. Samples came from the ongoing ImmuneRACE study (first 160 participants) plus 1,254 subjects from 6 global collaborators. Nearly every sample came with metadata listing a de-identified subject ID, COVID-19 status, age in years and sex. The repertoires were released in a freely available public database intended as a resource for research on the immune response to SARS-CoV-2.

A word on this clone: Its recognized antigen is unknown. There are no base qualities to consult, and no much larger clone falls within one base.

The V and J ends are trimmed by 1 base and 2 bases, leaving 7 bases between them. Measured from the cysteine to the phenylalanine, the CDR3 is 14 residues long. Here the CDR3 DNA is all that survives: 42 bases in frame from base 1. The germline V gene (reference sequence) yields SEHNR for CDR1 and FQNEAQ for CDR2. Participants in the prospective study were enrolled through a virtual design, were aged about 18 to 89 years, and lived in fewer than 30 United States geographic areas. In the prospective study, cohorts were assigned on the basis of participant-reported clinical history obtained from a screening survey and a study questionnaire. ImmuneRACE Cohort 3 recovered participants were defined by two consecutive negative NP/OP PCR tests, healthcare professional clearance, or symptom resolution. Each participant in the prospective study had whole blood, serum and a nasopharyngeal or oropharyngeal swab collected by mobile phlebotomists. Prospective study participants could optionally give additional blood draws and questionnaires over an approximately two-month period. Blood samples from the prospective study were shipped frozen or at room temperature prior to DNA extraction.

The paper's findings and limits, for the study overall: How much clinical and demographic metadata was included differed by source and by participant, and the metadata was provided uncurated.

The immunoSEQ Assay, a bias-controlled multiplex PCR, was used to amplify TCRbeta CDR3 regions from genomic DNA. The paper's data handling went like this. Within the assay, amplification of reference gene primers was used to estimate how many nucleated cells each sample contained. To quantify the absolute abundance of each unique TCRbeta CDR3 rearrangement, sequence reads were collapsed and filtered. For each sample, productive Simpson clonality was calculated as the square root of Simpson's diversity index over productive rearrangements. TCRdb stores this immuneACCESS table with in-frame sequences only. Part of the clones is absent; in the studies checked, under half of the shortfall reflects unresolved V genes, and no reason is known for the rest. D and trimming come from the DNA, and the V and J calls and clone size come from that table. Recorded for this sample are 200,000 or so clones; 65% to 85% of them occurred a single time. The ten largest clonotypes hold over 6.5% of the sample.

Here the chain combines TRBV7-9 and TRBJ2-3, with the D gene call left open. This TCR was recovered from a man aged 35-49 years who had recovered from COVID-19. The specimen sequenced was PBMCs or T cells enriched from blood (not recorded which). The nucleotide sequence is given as TGTGCCAGCAGCTTAGGTAGCATCACAGATACGCAGTATTTT. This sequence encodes CASSLGSITDTQYF.